These T cell receptor beta chains were read from a single sample in a study of cytomegalovirus exposure and HLA in healthy donors. Here immunoSEQ multiplex PCR was the method, and the copy in TCRdb shows in-frame clones only, minus some. The sample consists of some 160,000 clones, about 74% of them appearing once. Input material: PBMCs. These receptors all come from a woman between 35 and 50 years old in good health and CMV-seronegative. Both conserved end residues are part of each CDR3. The order of the fields is V gene, CDR3 protein.

v_call: TRBV6-4; cdr3_aa: CASVLQGATGELFF
v_call: TRBV27; cdr3_aa: CASSLLQGNQETQYF
v_call: TRBV27; cdr3_aa: CASSFGGGSYEQYF
v_call: TRBV11-2; cdr3_aa: CASSLEDRVMQYF
v_call: TRBV7-9; cdr3_aa: CASSFDSPPWVFF
v_call: TRBV30; cdr3_aa: CAWSGTGAYNEQFF
v_call: TRBV28; cdr3_aa: CASSLSRKSAYGYTF
v_call: TRBV4-1; cdr3_aa: CASSQEAGAGEQYF
v_call: TRBV5-4; cdr3_aa: CASRRGGGLGTEAFF
v_call: TRBV19; cdr3_aa: CASSIGGGDGTDTQYF
v_call: TRBV7-9; cdr3_aa: CASSLNGGFSSGNTIYF
v_call: TRBV2; cdr3_aa: CASRQSGGAEAFF
v_call: TRBV7-6; cdr3_aa: CASSLTGVVLTF
v_call: TRBV6-5; cdr3_aa: CASRPTGNYGYTF
v_call: TRBV28; cdr3_aa: CASSWSGVGGYEQYF
v_call: TRBV29-1; cdr3_aa: CSTVASGYGYTF
v_call: TRBV4-2; cdr3_aa: CASSQDRALPGELFF
v_call: TRBV28; cdr3_aa: CASSLSTGVAAGYTF
v_call: TRBV15; cdr3_aa: CATSRETWTVNEKLFF
v_call: TRBV6-1; cdr3_aa: CASSWGQGGTEAFF
v_call: TRBV18; cdr3_aa: CASSPLRLSGYTF
v_call: TRBV27; cdr3_aa: CASSPGTGLAKNIQYF
v_call: TRBV18; cdr3_aa: CASSPGSNQPQHF
v_call: TRBV13; cdr3_aa: CASSLGLHGYTF